Listed below are T cell receptor beta chains from one sample, sequenced in a study of T cell responses to AZD1222 COVID-19 vaccine. Sequenced by immunoSEQ multiplex PCR; TCRdb stores in-frame clones only, minus some. The sample lists about 120,000 clones, around 92% occurring once. The sequences come from peripheral blood, collected on day 0 of AZD1222 vaccination. All receptors derive from an adult in good health. Both conserved end residues are part of each CDR3. Fields, in order: V gene, J gene, D gene, CDR3 protein, CDR3 DNA. A D gene is named only where the DNA matches it firmly.

TRBV7-9	TRBJ2-3	.	CASGTDTQYF	TGTGCCAGCGGCACAGATACGCAGTATTTT
TRBV7-2	TRBJ2-7	.	CASSLLLVPREQYF	TGTGCCAGCAGCCTACTATTGGTGCCTCGCGAGCAGTACTTC
TRBV7-6	TRBJ1-2	TRBD1	CASSPQRGQGANYGYTF	TGTGCCAGCAGCCCACAAAGAGGACAGGGAGCTAACTATGGCTACACCTTC
TRBV27	TRBJ2-7	TRBD2	CASSLKAGRGEQYF	TGTGCCAGCAGCCTAAAAGCGGGGAGGGGCGAGCAGTACTTC
TRBV5-1	TRBJ1-1	.	CASSPGPPNTEAFF	TGCGCCAGCAGCCCGGGACCGCCGAACACTGAAGCTTTCTTT
TRBV14	TRBJ2-7	TRBD2	CASSHWVASGRSSYEQYF	TGTGCCAGCAGCCATTGGGTGGCTAGCGGGCGATCCTCCTACGAGCAGTACTTC
TRBV30	TRBJ1-5	.	CAWTRLPKPQHF	TGTGCCTGGACGCGGCTCCCCAAGCCCCAGCATTTT
TRBV18	TRBJ2-3	.	CASSSAATDTQYF	TGTGCCAGCTCATCTGCAGCCACAGATACGCAGTATTTT
TRBV19	TRBJ2-1	.	CASSSPYRSYNEQFF	TGTGCCAGTAGTTCCCCCTACCGCTCCTACAATGAGCAGTTCTTC
TRBV11-2	TRBJ1-1	TRBD1	CASKQGAGTEAFF	TGTGCCAGCAAACAGGGGGCAGGTACTGAAGCTTTCTTT
TRBV7-9	TRBJ1-1	.	CASRPGPVSMNTEAFF	TGTGCCAGCAGACCAGGACCTGTCTCTATGAACACTGAAGCTTTCTTT
TRBV5-1	TRBJ2-3	.	CASSLGLADTQYF	TGCGCCAGCAGCTTGGGACTAGCAGATACGCAGTATTTT
TRBV7-8	TRBJ1-6	.	CASSYRDNSPLHF	TGTGCCAGCAGCTACAGGGATAATTCACCCCTCCACTTT
TRBV18	TRBJ1-2	.	CASSPEPGGTNYGYTF	TGTGCCAGCTCACCAGAACCCGGGGGGACTAACTATGGCTACACCTTC
TRBV3-1/TRBV3-2	TRBJ2-1	.	CASSQDRNEQFF	TGTGCCAGCAGCCAAGATAGAAATGAGCAGTTCTTC
TRBV6-5	TRBJ2-7	.	CASIQPREPYEQYF	TGTGCCAGCATCCAACCCAGAGAACCCTACGAGCAGTACTTC